These 30 T cell receptor beta chains originate from one sample sequenced in a study of early T cells in non-severe SARS-CoV-2 infection (dated by TCRdb to about 2021). The library was produced with 5' RACE. Sequencing was performed on a NextSeq 500. The raw public data were reprocessed by TCRdb itself: fastp quality trimming at Q25, MiXCR clonotype calling, in-frame beta chains only. Identical CDR3 proteins give one entry, which carries the most common genes and DNA. The sample records over 75,000 distinct CDR3 sequences, 13% of which are singletons. The ten biggest clones cover approximately 2.4% of the sample. Sequencing was done on a sample of whole blood. The source of these receptors is an adult who was a healthcare worker with PCR-confirmed SARS-CoV-2 infection or an uninfected control (not recorded which).

This clonotype was seen more than once but under ten times. The chain couples TRBV7-9 to TRBJ2-1, with 10 bases that match TRBD1. With V trimmed by 4 bases and J by 4 bases, 10 bases remained unmatched. Per germline, CDR1 SEHNR and CDR2 FQNEAQ (reference sequence). The CDR3 consists of 17 residues. CDR3 sequence: CASSSSVGTGVYNEQFF. CDR3 nucleotides: TGTGCCAGCAGCTCGTCGGTGGGGACAGGGGTGTACAATGAGCAGTTCTTC. The full variable domain, completed using reference TRBV7-9 and TRBJ2-1, is DTGVSQNPRHKITKRGQNVTFRCDPISEHNRLYWYRQTLGQGPEFLTYFQNEAQLEKSRLLSDRFSAERPKGSFSTLEIQRTEQGDSAMYLCASSSSVGTGVYNEQFFGPGTRLTVL.

This clonotype was detected many times. The genes are TRBV10-2 and TRBJ1-1, with TRBD1 as a possible D gene (5 bases). CDR1 WSHSY and CDR2 SAAADI come from the germline V gene. The CDR3 is 13 residues long. V dropped 7 bases and J dropped 1 base, with 10 bases sitting between them. DNA of the CDR3: TGCGCCAGCACCTGGGGACCGAACACTGAAGCTTTCTTT. This codes for CASTWGPNTEAFF.

CDR3 in amino acids: CSGGRETQYF. CDR3 in DNA: TGCAGCGGCGGCAGGGAGACCCAGTACTTC. The V call is TRBV29-1, the J call TRBJ2-5; the D is unclear. The germline V and J ends were trimmed by 7 bases and 5 bases, with 8 bases remaining between them. Germline loops: CDR1 SQVTM, CDR2 ANQGSEA. The CDR3 runs to 10 residues.

The table lists this clonotype with many counts. The chain joins TRBV18 to TRBJ2-3, with D unclear. The CDR3 extends over 13 amino acids. The V and J ends lost 5 bases and 5 bases respectively, with 11 bases between them. In germline, CDR1 is KGHSH, CDR2 LQKENI. The CDR3 here is CASSGDGQDTQYF. CDR3 nucleotide sequence: TGTGCCAGCTCAGGCGACGGGCAAGATACGCAGTATTTT.

The sample holds a few counts of this clonotype. The V and J genes are TRBV7-3 and TRBJ1-1; tentatively, D is TRBD1 (6 bases). CDR3 size: 12 residues. Trimming took off 4 bases at V and 11 bases at J, with 14 bases between the two ends. Germline V CDR1 and CDR2: SGHTA, FQGTGA. The CDR3 region is CASSSGRGDAFF. In DNA form, the CDR3 reads TGTGCCAGCAGCTCAGGCAGGGGTGACGCTTTCTTT.

The V call is TRBV21-1, the J call TRBJ2-1; TRBD1 reflects the table's D call only, with no check against the DNA. TRBV21-1 is flagged as a pseudogene. The CDR3 covers 14 residues. CDR3 residues: CASSKARGYNEQFF. CDR3 DNA sequence: TGTGCCAGCAGCAAAGCTAGGGGGTACAATGAGCAGTTCTTC.

V gene TRBV5-1 combines with J gene TRBJ2-5; 8 bases are shared with TRBD2. Trimming cost V 0 bases and J 5 bases; bases outside gene matches: 3. Germline CDR1 SGHRS, CDR2 YFSETQ. CDR3 length: 14 residues. This chain's CDR3 is CASSLEAGGETQYF. CDR3 nucleotide sequence: TGCGCCAGCAGCTTGGAGGCGGGGGGCGAGACCCAGTACTTC.

This clonotype appeared many times. This chain uses TRBV5-1 with TRBJ1-6; D is possibly TRBD1 (6 bases). Germline V gives CDR1 SGHRS, CDR2 YFSETQ. Trimming stripped 0 bases from V and 7 bases from J, with 11 bases between. The CDR3 is 15 residues long. CDR3 DNA sequence: TGCGCCAGCAGCTTGGGAGCAGGGGAAAATTCACCCCTCCACTTT. Protein: CASSLGAGENSPLHF.

This clonotype was seen a few times. CDR3 region: CASSDSNGYTF. The CDR3, as DNA: TGCGCCAGCAGTGATTCGAATGGCTACACCTTC. The chain couples TRBV10-2 to TRBJ1-2; D gene unclear. CDR3 length: 11 amino acids. V lost 3 bases and J 6 bases, leaving 5 bases between the germline ends. Germline V gene data show CDR1 as WSHSY and CDR2 as SAAADI.

This clonotype showed up many times. The rearrangement joins TRBV28 to TRBJ1-4, with no clear D. Germline values: CDR1 MDHEN, CDR2 SYDVKM. The CDR3 is 17 amino acids. The germline V and J ends were trimmed by 7 bases and 0 bases, with 18 bases remaining between them. For the CDR3, the DNA is TGTGCCAGCACCCTAGCCGGGGTACTCGCAACTAATGAAAAACTGTTTTTT. Protein product: CASTLAGVLATNEKLFF. The complete variable domain, with remaining parts taken from reference TRBV28 and TRBJ1-4, reads DVKVTQSSRYLVKRTGEKVFLECVQDMDHENMFWYRQDPGLGLRLIYFSYDVKMKEKGDIPEGYSVSREKKERFSLILESASTNQTSMYLCASTLAGVLATNEKLFFGSGTQLSVL.

This clonotype has a count of ten or more. The chain carries TRBV6-5 and TRBJ2-2; D may be TRBD2 (5 bases). From germline, CDR1 is MNHEY and CDR2 SVGAGI. V was trimmed by 6 bases and J by 6 bases, leaving 20 bases between them. There are 16 residues in the CDR3. CDR3 in DNA: TGTGCCAGCAGATCCGACTATTCGGGTTTGGCCGGGGAGCTGTTTTTT. Its translation: CASRSDYSGLAGELFF.

This clonotype has just a few counts. The chain joins TRBV21-1 to TRBJ2-7; the tabulated D call, TRBD1, remains unverified against the DNA. TRBV21-1 is a pseudogene. The CDR3 extends over 17 amino acids. This CDR3 is CASSKTVETGVVYEQYF. The CDR3, as DNA: TGTGCCAGCAGCAAGACCGTCGAGACAGGGGTCGTCTACGAGCAGTACTTC.

In its sample, this clonotype was seen many times. CDR3 nucleotide sequence: TGTGCCAGCAACGCCTCCCCGAGTTCCCCAGATACGCAGTATTTT. Amino acid sequence: CASNASPSSPDTQYF. The chain joins TRBV7-9 to TRBJ2-3; D remains unclear. V lost 7 bases to trimming and J lost 4 bases, with 18 bases between them. Germline-derived CDR1 and CDR2 are SEHNR and FQNEAQ (reference sequence). This CDR3 has 15 residues.

This clonotype came up many times. This chain uses TRBV6-6 with TRBJ1-5; D not certain. The germline CDR1 and CDR2 sequences are MNHNY and SVGAGI (reference sequence). The V end lost 6 bases, the J end lost 0 bases, and 9 bases lay between the germline ends. The length of the CDR3 is 14 residues. The CDR3, as DNA: TGTGCCAGCAGCTTGGACTATAGCAATCAGCCCCAGCATTTT. Protein: CASSLDYSNQPQHF.

This clonotype was detected only a few times. The CDR3 reads CASSQDASGLLRTDTQYF. The CDR3 bases are TGTGCCAGCAGCCAAGATGCGTCGGGGTTATTGAGGACAGATACGCAGTATTTT. This chain joins TRBV3-1 and TRBJ2-3; tentative D call: TRBD2 (5 bases). The CDR3 has 18 amino acids. Trimming stripped 0 bases from V and 3 bases from J, with 19 bases between. Germline CDR1 LGHDT, CDR2 YNNKEL (reference sequence).

This clonotype was found many times. The chain employs TRBV29-1 and TRBJ2-1; tentatively, D is TRBD1 or TRBD2 (5 bases each). The CDR3 consists of 16 residues. The germline V gene encodes CDR1 SQVTM and CDR2 ANQGSEA. V lost 3 bases and J lost 3, with 18 bases in between. CDR3 sequence (DNA): TGCAGCGTTGATGACCGCCGGGGACGGGGCTACAATGAGCAGTTCTTC. Translating gives CSVDDRRGRGYNEQFF.

This clonotype was seen a handful of times. The chain recombines TRBV6-4 with TRBJ2-2; no clear D gene. Germline V gives CDR1 MRHNA, CDR2 SNTAGT. The V and J ends lost 5 bases and 0 bases respectively, with 10 bases between them. The CDR3 length is 15 residues. In DNA form, the CDR3 reads TGTGCCAGCAGTCCGAACGGCGCGAACACCGGGGAGCTGTTTTTT. Protein sequence: CASSPNGANTGELFF.

J is TRBJ2-5 and V is TRBV5-5; D remains ambiguous. Trimming shortened V by 0 bases and J by 2 bases, and 14 bases separated the two germline ends. From germline, CDR1 is SGHKS and CDR2 YYEKEE (reference sequence). The CDR3 runs 16 residues. This chain's CDR3 is CASSLANRELQETQYF. The CDR3 nucleotides read TGTGCCAGCAGCTTGGCCAACAGAGAGCTTCAAGAGACCCAGTACTTC.

This chain uses TRBV28 with TRBJ2-6; TRBD1 is a possible D gene (5 bases). This CDR3 comprises 14 residues. The V and J ends lost 7 bases and 0 bases respectively, with 7 bases between them. Looked up from germline, CDR1 is MDHEN and CDR2 is SYDVKM. This CDR3 reads CASKGRSGANVLTF. The CDR3 region has the DNA TGTGCCAGCAAGGGGCGCTCTGGGGCCAACGTCCTGACTTTC.

There are many counts of this clonotype. The V call is TRBV28, the J call TRBJ2-1; 11 bases are shared with TRBD2. J gave up 5 bases and V 7 bases, and 7 bases lay outside the gene matches. The V gene's germline CDR1 is MDHEN and CDR2 SYDVKM. The CDR3 spans 15 residues. The CDR3 coding sequence is TGTGCCAGCAATGGTGCGACTAGCGGGGACAATGAGCAGTTCTTC. It codes for CASNGATSGDNEQFF.

This clonotype was observed a few times. DNA of the CDR3: TGTGCCAGCAGCCAAAGGTCAGAGTTCAACTATGGCTACACCTTC. This sequence encodes CASSQRSEFNYGYTF. The chain has TRBV14 and TRBJ1-2; D is undetermined. CDR3 length equals 15 residues. Per the germline V gene, CDR1 is SGHDN and CDR2 is FVKESK. The V and J ends lost 2 bases and 2 bases respectively, with 12 bases between them. The full variable domain, rest sourced from reference TRBV14 and TRBJ1-2, is EAGVTQFPSHSVIEKGQTVTLRCDPISGHDNLYWYRRVMGKEIKFLLHFVKESKQDESGMPNNRFLAERTGGTYSTLKVQPAELEDSGVYFCASSQRSEFNYGYTFGSGTRLTVV.

This clonotype was detected many times. The genes are TRBV7-2 and TRBJ1-2; TRBD1 might be the D (5 bases). In germline, CDR1 is SGHTA, CDR2 FQGNSA. This CDR3 has 16 residues. V was pared by 3 bases and J by 1 base, with 15 bases between. This CDR3 reads CASSLGQWRDNYGYTF. Written as DNA, the CDR3 is TGTGCCAGCAGCTTGGGGCAGTGGCGGGATAACTATGGCTACACCTTC.

This clonotype was observed many times. The genes are TRBV7-8 and TRBJ2-5; 9 bases agree with TRBD1. The germline V gene encodes CDR1 SGHVS and CDR2 FQNEAQ. J lost 5 bases, V lost 8 bases, and 21 bases had no gene match. This CDR3 has 18 residues. DNA of the CDR3: TGTGCCAGCCCCCCGGGACAGGGATTTGCTTCGGCCTTGGAGACCCAGTACTTC. It yields the protein CASPPGQGFASALETQYF.

This clonotype was counted only a few times. Written as DNA, the CDR3 is TGCGCCAGCAGCCAAGACAGGGGACCCTACTACGAGCAGTACTTC. Amino acids: CASSQDRGPYYEQYF. V is TRBV4-3 and J is TRBJ2-7, with a tentative D call TRBD1 (6 bases). The CDR3 length is 15 residues. V shed 0 bases and J shed 3 bases, with 12 bases lying between them. Per germline, CDR1 LGHNA and CDR2 YSLEER.

The chain uses TRBV28 and TRBJ1-3, with D possibly matching TRBD1 (5 bases). CDR1 and CDR2 (germline): MDHEN, SYDVKM. The ends were cut back, 8 bases at V and 0 bases at J, with 11 bases in the middle. This CDR3 has 14 residues. The DNA of the CDR3 is TGTGCCAGCGTTCCAGGGTCCTCTGGAAACACCATATATTTT. Its translation: CASVPGSSGNTIYF.

There are many counts of this clonotype. The chain is built from TRBV10-2 and TRBJ2-1; TRBD1 might be the D (6 bases). The germline V gene encodes CDR1 WSHSY and CDR2 SAAADI. Between the trimmed V and J ends, which lost 0 bases and 6 bases, there was a span of 12 bases. The CDR3 is made up of 15 amino acids. The CDR3 region is CASSESGGVLNEQFF. The CDR3 nucleotides read TGCGCCAGCAGTGAGTCAGGGGGAGTCCTCAATGAGCAGTTCTTC.

This clonotype was found many times. This chain connects TRBV28 to TRBJ1-5; D perhaps matches TRBD1 (6 bases). Germline V gene lookup returns CDR1 MDHEN and CDR2 SYDVKM. This CDR3 has 15 residues. V lost 9 bases and J 4 bases, leaving 19 bases between the germline ends. CDR3 coding DNA: TGTGCCAGTATCCCCCAGGGGACACGGAATCAGCCCCAGCATTTT. It translates to CASIPQGTRNQPQHF.

The chain links TRBV5-4 to TRBJ1-2, with D perhaps matching TRBD1 (5 bases). The CDR3 covers 15 residues. Germline CDR1 SGHNT, CDR2 YYREEE (reference sequence). V was clipped by 2 bases and J by 0 bases, with 11 bases between them. The CDR3, as DNA: TGTGCCAGCAGCTTCCCGCAGGGAACTAACTATGGCTACACCTTC. Translation: CASSFPQGTNYGYTF.

This clonotype appeared a few times. The chain's CDR3 is CASSYTGQKEKLFF. The CDR3 coding sequence is TGCGCCAGCAGCTACACAGGGCAGAAGGAAAAACTGTTTTTT. This chain uses TRBV5-1 with TRBJ1-4; a weak D match, TRBD1 (6 bases). The CDR3 sequence is 14 residues long. CDR1 is SGHRS, CDR2 YFSETQ, per germline. Trimming left V 3 bases short and J 8 bases short, with 14 bases between.

The CDR3 region has the DNA TGTGCCAGCAGCACCGGGAGAGGTAGCGGGGTCGGGCAGTATTTT. Protein sequence: CASSTGRGSGVGQYF. The rearrangement uses TRBV7-2 and TRBJ2-3; 8 bases are shared with TRBD2. V was clipped by 5 bases and J by 11 bases; unmatched bases: 15. CDR3 length: 15 residues. Germline values: CDR1 SGHTA, CDR2 FQGNSA.